The clone carrying this T cell receptor beta chain showed up just a few times. The antigen is unknown. Central memory, naive, regulatory and stem cell-like memory CD4+ cells were sorted by CD45RO/CCR7/CD25/CD127/CD95/CD27. The data were obtained in a study of beta chain features in type 1 diabetes. Study-level findings and limits: Because the template was cDNA, high-expressing cells might be over-represented. A definitive answer on HLA type influencing TCRB rearrangement was not reached here.

The CDR3 is 15 amino acids. Trimming took 8 bases from V and 4 from J; bases not matched to a gene: 8. Per the germline V gene, CDR1 is LNHNV and CDR2 is YYDKDF (reference sequence). Reverse transcribing all isolated RNA meant expressed TCRB transcripts were sequenced. Repertoires were generated with immunoSEQ multiplex PCR, while TCRdb's copy carries only in-frame clones and drops some. Among approximately 340,000 clones, over 13% were seen once, and the ten largest hold approximately 0.02%. The sequenced material came from naive CD4+ T cells from blood. This clonotype was sampled from a woman aged 18 to 35 in good health. The V call is TRBV15, the J call TRBJ2-5; 12 bases fit TRBD2. The CDR3 DNA is TGTGCCACCGGTGGACTAGCGGGAAGCACAGAGACCCAGTACTTC. Residues: CATGGLAGSTETQYF.